Listed here are 17 T cell receptor beta chains from one sample, sequenced in a study of shared clonotypes between healthy human individuals. Profiling relied on immunoSEQ multiplex PCR, and the TCRdb table lists in-frame clones only, not all of them. The repertoire holds about a million clones, with approximately 80% as singletons. Input material: memory CD4+ T cells from PBMCs. Subset: CD45RA-negative fraction. The receptors were sampled from a man between 18 and 29 years old in good health. Some clones in this sample may be carry-over from other donors' samples.

The table lists this clone with a count of one. The rearrangement uses TRBV7-3 and TRBJ2-3; TRBD2 matches 7 bases. This CDR3 is built from 14 residues. Per germline, CDR1 SGHTA and CDR2 FQGTGA. The junction had 4 bases not matched to a gene; V was cut back by 5 bases and J by 2 bases. The CDR3 loop is CASSPLAATDTQYF. DNA of the CDR3: TGTGCCAGCAGCCCTCTAGCGGCCACAGATACGCAGTATTTT.

This sequence joins TRBV7-2 and TRBJ1-2; 10 bases map to TRBD1. With V trimmed by 5 bases and J by 7 bases, 10 bases remained unmatched. The CDR3 has 15 amino acids. CDR1 SGHTA and CDR2 FQGNSA come from the germline V gene. As DNA, the CDR3 is TGTGCCAGCAGCAAAGAGGGACAGGGGCTTTCTGGCTACACCTTC. Its translation is CASSKEGQGLSGYTF.

The chain links TRBV28 to TRBJ2-7; TRBD1 is a possible D gene (6 bases). With 1 base removed from V and 5 bases from J, the gap between germline ends came to 12 bases. The germline V gene has CDR1 MDHEN and CDR2 SYDVKM. This CDR3 comprises 14 residues. The CDR3 reads CASSLLGRGHEQYF. CDR3 nucleotide sequence: TGTGCCAGCAGTTTATTGGGCAGGGGCCACGAGCAGTACTTC.

This chain uses TRBV10-3 with TRBJ1-4, with unresolved D. V shed 4 bases and J shed 5 bases, with 8 bases lying between them. The CDR3 runs to 13 residues. CDR1 ENHRY and CDR2 SYGVKD come from the germline V gene. The CDR3 region has the DNA TGTGCCATCAGTGGGGGTAGAAATGAAAAACTGTTTTTT. Amino acids: CAISGGRNEKLFF.

In its sample, this clone was seen once. The chain couples TRBV27 to TRBJ2-1; 12 nucleotides line up with TRBD2. The trim removed 3 bases at V and 9 bases at J, leaving 15 bases unmatched. Germline assignment: CDR1 MNHEY and CDR2 SMNVEV (reference sequence). The CDR3 consists of 18 residues. Here the CDR3 reads CASSFLGKRLAGAAEQFF. CDR3 DNA sequence: TGTGCCAGCAGTTTTTTGGGTAAGCGACTAGCGGGAGCTGCTGAGCAGTTCTTC.

This chain links TRBV6-6 with TRBJ2-5, with 8 bases matching TRBD2. There are 16 residues in the CDR3. The germline CDR1 and CDR2 sequences are MNHNY and SVGAGI (reference sequence). V was pared by 5 bases and J by 5 bases, with 13 bases of the junction left unmatched. CDR3 DNA sequence: TGTGCCAGCAGTAGGAAGCGGGGGAGGGAAGGGGAGACCCAGTACTTC. Translated: CASSRKRGREGETQYF.

This clone turned up a few times. V and J are TRBV6-6 and TRBJ2-7; TRBD2 aligns across 9 bases. This CDR3 comprises 14 residues. J gave up 5 bases and V 6 bases, and 8 bases lay outside the gene matches. Germline assignment: CDR1 MNHNY and CDR2 SVGAGI (reference sequence). Written as DNA, the CDR3 is TGTGCCAGCAGCGACGCGGGGGGGGTGAACGAGCAGTACTTC. As protein: CASSDAGGVNEQYF.

The rearrangement uses TRBV27 and TRBJ2-7; D gene unclear. V lost 5 bases and J lost 1, with 9 bases in between. Germline V gives CDR1 MNHEY, CDR2 SMNVEV (reference sequence). The CDR3 spans 13 residues. The CDR3 sequence is CASSPLGSYEQYF. The CDR3 nucleotides are TGTGCCAGCAGTCCGCTGGGTTCCTACGAGCAGTACTTC.

V and J are TRBV4-2 and TRBJ1-3; a possible D gene is TRBD1 (6 bases). Germline-derived CDR1 and CDR2 are LGHNA and YNFKEQ. V lost 4 bases and J 4 bases, leaving 14 bases between the germline ends. CDR3 length equals 15 residues. CDR3 in amino acids: CASSLGQTSGNTIYF. CDR3 nucleotides: TGTGCCAGCAGCCTTGGACAGACCTCAGGAAACACCATATATTTT.

The rearrangement joins TRBV29-1 to TRBJ1-1, with D perhaps TRBD1 (5 bases). V lost 4 bases to trimming and J lost 0 bases, with 9 bases between them. The germline V gene encodes CDR1 SQVTM and CDR2 ANQGSEA. The CDR3 sequence is 13 residues long. CDR3: CSVVPGVNTEAFF. The CDR3 nucleotides read TGCAGCGTTGTTCCGGGGGTGAACACTGAAGCTTTCTTT. Full variable domain (remainder filled in from reference TRBV29-1 and TRBJ1-1): SAVISQKPSRDICQRGTSLTIQCQVDSQVTMMFWYRQQPGQSLTLIATANQGSEATYESGFVIDKFPISRPNLTFSTLTVSNMSPEDSSIYLCSVVPGVNTEAFFGQGTRLTVV.

The gene calls are TRBV29-1 and TRBJ2-1; perhaps TRBD2 as D (5 bases). Trimming removed 5 bases from V and 9 bases from J, with 14 bases in between. This CDR3 contains 12 residues. Germline lookup yields CDR1 SQVTM and CDR2 ANQGSEA. The chain's CDR3 is CSVLLAGGEQFF. CDR3 nucleotides: TGCAGCGTTTTGCTAGCTGGTGGTGAGCAGTTCTTC.

The chain uses TRBV7-2 and TRBJ2-2; maybe TRBD1 (5 bases). V was clipped by 5 bases and J by 6 bases, with 10 bases between them. CDR1 is SGHTA and CDR2 is FQGNSA in the germline V gene. CDR3 length: 13 residues. The CDR3 DNA reads TGTGCCAGCAGCCGTAGGGGTGCCGGGGAGCTGTTTTTT. Residues: CASSRRGAGELFF.

The rearrangement uses TRBV10-3 and TRBJ2-1; the match to TRBD2 covers 11 bases. This CDR3 region has 18 residues. Germline CDR1 reads ENHRY; CDR2 reads SYGVKD. V gave up 6 bases and J gave up 4 bases; unmatched junction bases: 14. For the CDR3, the DNA is TGTGCCATCAGCCCACTAGCGGGAGATCAGGTGGGATACAATGAGCAGTTCTTC. Its protein product is CAISPLAGDQVGYNEQFF.

A few counts support this clone. The chain carries TRBV28 and TRBJ2-1; TRBD1 is a possible D gene (5 bases). This CDR3 has 16 residues. The V end was cut by 2 bases, the J end by 2 bases, with 13 bases between. Per germline, CDR1 MDHEN and CDR2 SYDVKM. The CDR3 loop is CASSLLSQAAYNEQFF. CDR3 bases: TGTGCCAGCAGTTTACTGTCACAGGCTGCCTACAATGAGCAGTTCTTC.

CDR3 coding DNA: TGTGCCAGCAGCATCCTAAGGGACAGGGGCGGTCAGCCCCAGCATTTT. This sequence encodes CASSILRDRGGQPQHF. The V call is TRBV5-6, the J call TRBJ1-5; 10 bases are shared with TRBD1. This CDR3 is 16 amino acids long. V lost 4 bases and J lost 6; bases outside the gene matches: 10. Looked up from germline, CDR1 is SGHDT and CDR2 is YYEEEE.

The chain recombines TRBV30 with TRBJ2-3; TRBD1 might be the D (6 bases). Germline V CDR1 and CDR2: GTSNPN, SVGIG (reference sequence). The CDR3 totals 15 residues. Trimming removed 1 base at V and 0 bases at J, with 11 bases between. The DNA for the CDR3 is TGTGCCTGGAGTGCGGACAGCTTTAGCACAGATACGCAGTATTTT. Translating it yields CAWSADSFSTDTQYF.

This clone was observed a single time. CDR3 sequence (DNA): TGTGCCAGCAGCTTAGCGCGGGACTCTGGAAACACCATATATTTT. Protein sequence: CASSLARDSGNTIYF. The V gene is TRBV7-2, the J gene TRBJ1-3; D remains unclear. Trimming cost V 0 bases and J 0 bases, with 6 bases left between them. Germline CDR1 SGHTA, CDR2 FQGNSA. The CDR3 runs to 15 residues. The entire variable domain, with the rest obtained from reference TRBV7-2 and TRBJ1-3, is as follows: GAGVSQSPSNKVTEKGKDVELRCDPISGHTALYWYRQSLGQGLEFLIYFQGNSAPDKSGLPSDRFSAERTGGSVSTLTIQRTQQEDSAVYLCASSLARDSGNTIYFGEGSWLTVV.